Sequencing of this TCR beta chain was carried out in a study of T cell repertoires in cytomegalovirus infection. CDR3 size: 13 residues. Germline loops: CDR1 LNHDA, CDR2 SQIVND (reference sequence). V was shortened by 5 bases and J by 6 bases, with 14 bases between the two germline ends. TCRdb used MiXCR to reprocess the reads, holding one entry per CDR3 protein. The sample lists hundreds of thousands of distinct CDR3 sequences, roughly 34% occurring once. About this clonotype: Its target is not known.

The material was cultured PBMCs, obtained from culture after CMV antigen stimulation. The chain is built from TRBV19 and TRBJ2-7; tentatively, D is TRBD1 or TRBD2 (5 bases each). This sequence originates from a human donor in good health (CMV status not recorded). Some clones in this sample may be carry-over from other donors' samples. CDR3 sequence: CASSGGPAGEQYF. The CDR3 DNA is TGTGCCAGTAGTGGGGGTCCCGCCGGCGAGCAGTACTTC.